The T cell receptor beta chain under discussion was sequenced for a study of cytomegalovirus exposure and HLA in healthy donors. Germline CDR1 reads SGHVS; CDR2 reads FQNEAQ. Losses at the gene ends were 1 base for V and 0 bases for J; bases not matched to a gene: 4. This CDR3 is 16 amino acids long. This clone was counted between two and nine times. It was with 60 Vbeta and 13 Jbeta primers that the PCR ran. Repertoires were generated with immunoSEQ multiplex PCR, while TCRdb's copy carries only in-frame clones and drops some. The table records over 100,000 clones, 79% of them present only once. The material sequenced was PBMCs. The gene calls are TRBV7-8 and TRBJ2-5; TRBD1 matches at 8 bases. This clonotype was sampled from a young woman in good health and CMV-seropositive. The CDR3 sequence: CASSLGAGQDQETQYF. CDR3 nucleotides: TGTGCCAGCAGCTTAGGGGCGGGACAGGACCAAGAGACCCAGTACTTC.